This T cell receptor beta chain was sequenced in a study of lymphopenia after photon versus proton radiotherapy. Study-wide results and caveats: Under photons, naive T cells and diversity fell while effector/memory populations rose. A bigger post-nadir fall in TCR diversity correlated inversely with survival time in deceased patients.

Here immunoSEQ multiplex PCR was the method, and the copy in TCRdb shows in-frame clones only, minus some. This sample has over 55,000 clones, with approximately 87% found just once. There are 14 residues in the CDR3. With 2 bases removed from V and 9 bases from J, the gap between germline ends came to 14 bases. Germline CDR1 reads LGHNT; CDR2 reads FRNRAP. About this clone: Its antigen is unknown.

The chain combines TRBV12-5 with TRBJ2-4; D is unresolved. The receptor was isolated from a man aged 80 or over with esophageal cancer. Sequenced here: peripheral blood, sampled from a patient treated with proton-based radiotherapy. The CDR3 loop reads CASGLPTLNGIQYF. The CDR3 bases are TGTGCTAGTGGTTTGCCAACATTAAACGGCATTCAGTACTTC. The whole variable domain, remainder taken from reference TRBV12-5 and TRBJ2-4, is DARVTQTPRHKVTEMGQEVTMRCQPILGHNTVFWYRQTMMQGLELLAYFRNRAPLDDSGMPKDRFSAEMPDATLATLKIQPSEPRDSAVYFCASGLPTLNGIQYFGAGTRLSVL.